This T cell receptor (beta chain) derives from a study of regulatory T cells in long-lasting Graves disease. Both iRepertoire HTBI primers and Arm-PCR of CDR3 regions were used to build the TCR beta libraries. In the original workflow: Some 60 TRBV and some 15 TRBJ segments were identified across samples. TCRdb used MiXCR to reprocess the multiplex PCR reads, holding one entry per CDR3 protein. It is TCRdb's table, rather than the study itself, that gives the V and J calls and clone size. In the table there are 360,000 or so distinct CDR3 sequences, 15% to 20% of which are singletons. Indicated time point: newly diagnosed GD, antithyroid drugs for less than 3 months. Researchers made the TCR library from RNA that was extracted from PBMCs. This clonotype was observed a single time. The CDR3 length is 16 residues. The germline V and J ends were trimmed by 4 bases and 7 bases, with 18 bases remaining between them. Germline V gene data show CDR1 as KGHDR and CDR2 as SFDVKD.

These same records also appear under a second study, on T cells in Graves' hyperthyroidism and ophthalmopathy.

The sequencing used peripheral blood mononuclear cells (PBMCs), collected at new diagnosis, from a patient treated with antithyroid drugs. The clonotype comes from a young woman with Graves disease. This chain connects TRBV24-1 to TRBJ2-2; D is possibly TRBD1 (7 bases). Here the CDR3 reads CATSDPIQGGVGELFF. In DNA form, the CDR3 reads TGTGCCACCAGTGACCCTATCCAGGGGGGAGTCGGGGAGCTGTTTTTT.